Listed below are T cell receptor beta chains from one sample, sequenced in a study of CD8 T cells in Susac syndrome. A single record per CDR3 protein comes from TCRdb applying MiXCR to the immunoSEQ multiplex PCR reads. The repertoire consists of about 400,000 distinct CDR3 sequences, with roughly 85% occurring once and the leading ten covering about 0.12%. The sequencing input was CD8+ T cells from PBMCs. The receptors here all came from a human donor with multiple sclerosis. Both conserved end residues are part of each CDR3. D genes are given only for firm matches. Clone size is stated in some rows and not others, as once, few, many or a class when expanded.

TRBJ1-2,TRBD1,.,TRBV29-1,13,CSGRGTGLYGYTF,TGCAGCGGGCGCGGGACAGGGTTATATGGCTACACCTTC
TRBJ2-1,.,.,TRBV20-1,13,CSARDLNLHEQFF,TGCAGTGCTAGGGACCTCAACCTCCATGAGCAGTTCTTC
TRBJ1-2,.,few,TRBV6-1,11,CASRTFVGYTF,TGTGCCAGCAGGACGTTTGTTGGCTACACCTTC
TRBJ1-6,.,.,TRBV27,17,CASSFLDQGTMNSPLHF,TGTGCCAGCAGTTTCCTCGATCAAGGGACGATGAATTCACCCCTCCACTTT
TRBJ1-1,.,.,TRBV7-9,13,CASSRDGNTEAFF,TGTGCCAGCAGCCGCGACGGGAACACTGAAGCTTTCTTT
TRBJ1-4,.,.,TRBV7-9,15,CASSPGEGEIEKLFF,TGTGCCAGCAGCCCAGGGGAGGGGGAAATTGAAAAACTGTTTTTT
TRBJ2-1,.,.,TRBV10-1,13,CASSADSSAEQFF,TGCGCCAGCAGTGCTGACTCTTCGGCGGAGCAGTTCTTC
TRBJ2-7,.,.,TRBV4-1,13,CASSLGGRREQYF,TGCGCCAGCAGCCTGGGCGGCCGGCGGGAGCAGTACTTC
TRBJ2-3,.,.,TRBV12-3/TRBV12-4,15,CASSFAISVRDTQYF,TGTGCCAGCAGTTTTGCGATTAGCGTCCGGGATACGCAGTATTTT
TRBJ2-1,.,once,TRBV9,15,CASSVDPSIGYEQFF,TGTGCCAGCAGCGTCGACCCGTCCATAGGCTATGAGCAGTTCTTC
TRBJ2-7,TRBD2,.,TRBV29-1,15,CSVEGTSGANYEQYF,TGCAGCGTTGAGGGGACTAGCGGGGCAAACTACGAGCAGTACTTC
TRBJ2-7,.,.,TRBV10-1,14,CASSQKASPYEQYF,TGCGCCAGCAGTCAAAAAGCCTCTCCCTACGAGCAGTACTTC
TRBJ2-7,.,once,TRBV6-2/TRBV6-3,16,CASSYVAARISYEQYF,TGTGCCAGCAGTTACGTGGCGGCACGAATCTCCTACGAGCAGTACTTC
TRBJ2-5,.,.,TRBV4-1,15,CASSQEGSGRETQYF,TGCGCCAGCAGCCAAGAGGGGTCGGGCCGGGAGACCCAGTACTTC
TRBJ2-5,.,.,TRBV4-1,13,CASSQVVFGSQYF,TGCGCCAGCAGCCAGGTAGTCTTTGGGTCCCAGTACTTC
TRBJ2-1,.,.,TRBV28,13,CASTLIPYNEQFF,TGTGCCAGCACCTTAATACCCTACAATGAGCAGTTCTTC
TRBJ1-1,.,few,TRBV5-4,12,CASSFQGTEAFF,TGTGCCAGCAGCTTTCAGGGGACTGAAGCTTTCTTT
TRBJ2-7,.,once,TRBV4-1,15,CASSQDGAASYEQYF,TGCGCCAGCAGCCAAGATGGAGCAGCCTCCTACGAGCAGTACTTC
TRBJ1-1,.,.,TRBV24-1,12,CATRPGCTEAFF,TGTGCCACCAGACCAGGGTGCACTGAAGCTTTCTTT
TRBJ2-1,.,.,TRBV7-9,17,CASSWDPSESSYNEQFF,TGTGCCAGCAGCTGGGACCCAAGCGAAAGCTCCTACAATGAGCAGTTCTTC
TRBJ2-1,TRBD2,.,TRBV5-1,15,CASSFSGGAGNEQFF,TGCGCCAGCAGCTTTAGCGGGGGGGCCGGCAATGAGCAGTTCTTC
TRBJ1-5,TRBD1,once,TRBV2,16,CASSVGDSVLNQPQHF,TGTGCCAGCAGTGTAGGGGACAGCGTTCTCAATCAGCCCCAGCATTTT
TRBJ2-1,TRBD2,once,TRBV7-3,12,CASAGEGNEQFF,TGTGCCAGCGCGGGGGAAGGTAATGAGCAGTTCTTC
TRBJ2-1,.,.,TRBV25-1,18,CASSEYYSSTMSYNEQFF,TGTGCCAGCAGTGAATATTACTCCTCAACAATGTCCTACAATGAGCAGTTCTTC
TRBJ2-1,.,few,TRBV19,12,CASSAGYNEQFF,TGTGCCAGTAGTGCCGGCTACAATGAGCAGTTCTTC
TRBJ1-6,.,few,TRBV27,16,CASSLSGSSYNSPLHF,TGTGCCAGCAGTTTATCCGGTAGCTCCTATAATTCACCCCTCCACTTT
TRBJ2-7,.,.,TRBV15,14,CATSRAGLRGEQYF,TGTGCCACCAGCAGAGCGGGGCTCAGAGGCGAGCAGTACTTC
TRBJ1-4,.,once,TRBV19,11,CASSIGEKLFF,TGTGCCAGTAGTATCGGCGAAAAACTGTTTTTT
TRBJ2-7,TRBD2,.,TRBV6-2/TRBV6-3,15,CASSLAGTSGHEQYF,TGTGCCAGCAGTTTAGCCGGGACTAGCGGTCACGAGCAGTACTTC
TRBJ2-3,.,once,TRBV5-1,17,CASSMPSDREGEDTQYF,TGCGCCAGCAGCATGCCTTCCGACAGGGAGGGTGAAGATACGCAGTATTTT
TRBJ2-7,.,.,TRBV13,17,CASSSTGAGTRSYEQYF,TGTGCCAGCAGCTCTACCGGAGCCGGGACCCGCTCCTACGAGCAGTACTTC
TRBJ2-7,.,.,TRBV5-6,15,CASSPPGGISYEQYF,TGTGCCAGCAGCCCCCCCGGAGGGATCTCCTACGAGCAGTACTTC
TRBJ2-3,TRBD2,.,TRBV28,16,CASTPPNAGGPFPQYF,TGTGCCAGCACCCCCCCCAATGCGGGAGGGCCGTTTCCGCAGTATTTT
TRBJ2-7,TRBD1,once,TRBV30,14,CAWNTGTGSYEQYF,TGTGCCTGGAATACCGGGACAGGGTCATACGAGCAGTACTTC
TRBJ1-1,.,few,TRBV7-6,13,CASSFGALTEAFF,TGTGCCAGCAGCTTCGGTGCCCTCACTGAAGCTTTCTTT
TRBJ1-2,TRBD1,.,TRBV3-1,15,CASSPQGARNYGYTF,TGTGCCAGCAGCCCACAGGGGGCGCGCAACTATGGCTACACCTTC
TRBJ2-1,TRBD2,.,TRBV27,16,CASSLGGGLARHEQFF,TGTGCCAGCAGTTTGGGCGGGGGACTAGCGAGGCATGAGCAGTTCTTC
TRBJ2-5,.,.,TRBV3-1,14,CASNGDGVQETQYF,TGTGCCAGCAATGGGGACGGCGTACAAGAGACCCAGTACTTC
TRBJ2-7,.,.,TRBV27,15,CASSLTAGLTYEQYF,TGTGCCAGCAGTTTAACCGCAGGGCTGACCTACGAGCAGTACTTC
TRBJ1-1,TRBD1,.,TRBV5-4,14,CASSVPGQGTEAFF,TGTGCCAGCAGCGTGCCGGGACAGGGGACTGAAGCTTTCTTT
TRBJ2-7,.,few,TRBV7-9,16,CASSFRSAGNPYEQYF,TGTGCCAGCAGCTTTAGGAGCGCAGGGAACCCCTACGAGCAGTACTTC
TRBJ2-1,.,once,TRBV27,16,CASSFQVGAIGNEQFF,TGTGCCAGCAGTTTTCAAGTAGGGGCGATAGGCAATGAGCAGTTCTTC
TRBJ1-2,.,.,TRBV6-5,12,CASPDSGYGYTF,TGTGCCAGTCCGGACAGCGGCTATGGCTACACCTTC
TRBJ1-2,.,.,TRBV12-3/TRBV12-4,13,CASTKTPNYGYTF,TGTGCCAGCACTAAGACACCCAACTATGGCTACACCTTC
TRBJ1-1,.,.,TRBV6-6,16,CASSYLGNPGNTEAFF,TGTGCCAGCAGTTATTTGGGCAATCCTGGGAACACTGAAGCTTTCTTT
TRBJ2-7,.,once,TRBV5-1,13,CASSPDTSYEQYF,TGCGCCAGCAGCCCGGACACCTCATACGAGCAGTACTTC
TRBJ1-1,TRBD1,.,TRBV9,17,CASSVAMDRDENTEAFF,TGTGCCAGCAGCGTAGCAATGGACAGGGACGAAAACACTGAAGCTTTCTTT
TRBJ1-1,.,.,TRBV7-8,16,CASSLGGGERGTEAFF,TGTGCCAGCAGCTTAGGAGGGGGGGAAAGGGGCACTGAAGCTTTCTTT
TRBJ1-2,.,.,TRBV7-9,15,CASSPSTGNNYGYTF,TGTGCCAGCAGCCCCTCGACAGGCAATAACTATGGCTACACCTTC
TRBJ1-2,.,.,TRBV20-1,15,CSARAEGQGIYGYTF,TGCAGTGCTAGGGCGGAGGGCCAGGGGATCTATGGCTACACCTTC
TRBJ1-3,.,.,TRBV13,15,CASSPLQESWHTIYF,TGTGCCAGCAGCCCCCTCCAGGAGAGCTGGCACACCATATATTTT
TRBJ2-1,TRBD1,.,TRBV3-1,15,CASSQDRGMINEQFF,TGTGCCAGCAGCCAAGACAGGGGGATGATCAATGAGCAGTTCTTC
TRBJ2-1,.,.,TRBV5-1,16,CASSFDRDSFYNEQFF,TGCGCCAGCAGCTTTGATCGGGACTCCTTCTACAATGAGCAGTTCTTC
TRBJ1-2,.,.,TRBV2,15,CASSEAMEEYYGYTF,TGTGCCAGCAGTGAAGCGATGGAGGAATACTATGGCTACACCTTC
TRBJ2-2,.,few,TRBV3-1,15,CASSQVTSNTGELFF,TGTGCCAGCAGCCAAGTGACTAGTAACACCGGGGAGCTGTTTTTT
TRBJ1-6,TRBD1,.,TRBV6-1,17,CASSGTGEVSYNSPLHF,TGTGCCAGCAGTGGGACAGGGGAGGTTTCCTATAATTCACCCCTCCACTTT
TRBJ2-2,.,.,TRBV5-4,16,CASSKVDRPNTGELFF,TGTGCCAGCAGCAAGGTGGACAGACCGAACACCGGGGAGCTGTTTTTT
TRBJ2-7,TRBD1,few,TRBV6-1,13,CATLDRGLYEQYF,TGTGCCACCCTGGACAGGGGCCTCTACGAGCAGTACTTC